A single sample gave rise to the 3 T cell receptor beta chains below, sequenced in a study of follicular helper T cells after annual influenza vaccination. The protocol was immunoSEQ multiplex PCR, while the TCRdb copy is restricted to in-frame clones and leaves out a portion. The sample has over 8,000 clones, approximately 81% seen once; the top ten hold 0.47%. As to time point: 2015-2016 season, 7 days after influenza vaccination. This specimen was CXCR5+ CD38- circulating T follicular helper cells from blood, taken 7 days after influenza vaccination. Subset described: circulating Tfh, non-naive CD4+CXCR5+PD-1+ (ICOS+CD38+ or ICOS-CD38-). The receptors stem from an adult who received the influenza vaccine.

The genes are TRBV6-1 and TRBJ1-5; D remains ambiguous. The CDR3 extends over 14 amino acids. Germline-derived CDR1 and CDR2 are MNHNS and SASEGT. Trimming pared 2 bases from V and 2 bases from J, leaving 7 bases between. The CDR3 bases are TGTGCCAGCAGTGAATTTTTAGGCAATCAGCCCCAGCATTTT. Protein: CASSEFLGNQPQHF.

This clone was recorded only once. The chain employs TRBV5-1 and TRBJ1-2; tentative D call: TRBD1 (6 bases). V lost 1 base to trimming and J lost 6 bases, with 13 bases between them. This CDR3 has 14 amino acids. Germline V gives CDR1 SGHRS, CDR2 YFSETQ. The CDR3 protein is CASSLWGGQNGYTF. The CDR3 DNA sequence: TGCGCCAGCAGCTTGTGGGGGGGCCAAAATGGCTACACCTTC.

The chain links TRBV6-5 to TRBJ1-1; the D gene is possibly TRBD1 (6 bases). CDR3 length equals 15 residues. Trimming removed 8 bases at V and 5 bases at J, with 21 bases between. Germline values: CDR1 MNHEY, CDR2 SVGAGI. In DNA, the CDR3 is TGTGCCAGCCGGACGCTCGGGGGGCTCGGGACTGAAGCTTTCTTT. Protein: CASRTLGGLGTEAFF.